This TCR beta chain was recovered during a study of cytomegalovirus exposure and HLA in healthy donors. Trimming cost V 6 bases and J 4 bases; bases outside gene matches: 8. The CDR3 consists of 16 residues. In germline, CDR1 is MNHEY, CDR2 SMNVEV (reference sequence). Study-wide results and limits: Later analysis identified 16,000 or so TCR beta sequences associated with HLA alleles, using a false discovery rate threshold of 0.05. Sequencing had likely introduced a cluster of highly shared sequence variants as an artifact. CMV serostatus was the sole immune exposure information available.

The table lists this clone with a few counts. What it binds is not known. PCR primers comprised 60 Vbeta and 13 Jbeta primers. TCRdb's copy holds only in-frame clones and misses some; the assay was immunoSEQ multiplex PCR. The sample has 130,000 or so clones; around 80% are singletons. This TCR came from a man aged 40-55 years in good health and CMV-seronegative. V gene TRBV27 combines with J gene TRBJ1-5; 11 bases are a match to TRBD1. The sequenced sample consisted of PBMCs. The CDR3 DNA follows: TGTGCCAGCAGGGCCGGGACAGGGGGAGGGAATCAGCCCCAGCATTTT. It encodes CASRAGTGGGNQPQHF.